This is a list of T cell receptor beta chains from one sample in a study of regulatory dendritic cells for organ transplantation. Sequencing used immunoSEQ multiplex PCR; TCRdb keeps in-frame clones, though not all of them. The sample shows tens of thousands of clones, 70% to 80% of them seen only once. Sequencing used memory CD4+ T cells from blood. The receptors were sampled from a human donor in good health. The CDR3 runs from the conserved cysteine through the conserved F or W. D genes are given only for firm matches. Clone sizes are given selectively: once, few, many, or a class where the clone is expanded.

J | size | D | V | DNA | CDR3
TRBJ1-2 | . | . | TRBV9 | TGTGCCAGCAGCGTCCTACAGGAGAACTATGGCTACACCTTC | CASSVLQENYGYTF
TRBJ1-5 | . | TRBD1 | TRBV7-2 | TGTGCCAGCAGCCCGGACAGGTCCCCCAATCAGCCCCAGCATTTT | CASSPDRSPNQPQHF
TRBJ1-5 | few | . | TRBV5-5 | TGTGCCAGCAGCTTGATGGCGGTGCGGCAGCCCCAGCATTTT | CASSLMAVRQPQHF
TRBJ1-4 | once | TRBD1 | TRBV4-3 | TGCGCCAGCAGCCAAGATAGACAGGGGGGCCTTAATGAAAAACTGTTTTTT | CASSQDRQGGLNEKLFF
TRBJ1-5 | . | TRBD1 | TRBV5-5 | TGTGCCAGCAGCCGGACAGGAGGGTTGGATCAGCCCCAGCATTTT | CASSRTGGLDQPQHF
TRBJ1-6 | . | TRBD1 | TRBV6-5 | TGTGCCAGCAGTTATGCCCAGGGGGCGAGATCACCCCTCCACTTT | CASSYAQGARSPLHF
TRBJ2-2 | . | . | TRBV7-6 | TGTGCCAGCAGCTTAGTATCTACGACCGGGGAGCTGTTTTTT | CASSLVSTTGELFF
TRBJ2-4 | . | TRBD1 | TRBV5-1 | TGCGCCAGCAGCTTGGGACAGGGTACCAAAAACATTCAGTACTTC | CASSLGQGTKNIQYF
TRBJ2-3 | . | TRBD1 | TRBV7-9 | TGTGCCAGCTACAGGGGAGAGAGCACAGATACGCAGTATTTT | CASYRGESTDTQYF
TRBJ2-1 | . | TRBD1 | TRBV5-4 | TGTGCCAGCAGCTTGGGAGGGGGCGCTTTTGGAAACAATGAGCAGTTCTTC | CASSLGGGAFGNNEQFF
TRBJ1-2 | . | TRBD1 | TRBV5-6 | TGTGCCAGCAGCTTGAACAGGGGGAGGGTGTATGGCTACACCTTC | CASSLNRGRVYGYTF
TRBJ1-5 | . | . | TRBV19 | TGTGCCAGCTCCAGGGTTGTAAATCAGCCCCAGCATTTT | CASSRVVNQPQHF